This TCR beta chain appears in the sequencing data of a study of blood T cell repertoires in COVID-19. In this sample, this clone turned up a few times. The V and J ends lost 9 bases and 5 bases respectively, with 14 bases between them. This CDR3 is built from 12 residues. CDR1 and CDR2 from the germline V gene are MNHEY and SMNVEV (reference sequence). Methods used by the authors: Amplifying reference gene primers gave estimates of nucleated cell counts. Only in-frame clones appear in the TCRdb table, and some are missing; sequencing was by immunoSEQ multiplex PCR. The V and J calls and clone size come from that table; D and trimming were worked out from the DNA. This sample has approximately 64,000 clones, with roughly 90% found just once.

The chain carries TRBV27 and TRBJ2-7; maybe TRBD2 (7 bases). The clonotype comes from an older man with acute or convalescent COVID-19. The sequenced sample consisted of peripheral blood. In DNA, the CDR3 is TGTGCCAGGGGGGGGCCTTCCCACGAGCAGTACTTC. Translating it yields CARGGPSHEQYF.